One sample yielded the 24 T cell receptor beta chains listed below, sequenced in a study of T cell repertoires in cytomegalovirus infection. Using its own MiXCR run on the reads, TCRdb lists one record per CDR3 protein. The sample shows approximately 500,000 distinct CDR3 sequences, about 11% of them seen only once. Sequences were obtained from PBMCs. Receptors originate from a human donor in good health (CMV status not recorded). Some clones in this sample may be carry-over from other donors' samples.

This clonotype was seen many times. The chain uses TRBV28 and TRBJ1-2; D not certain. The CDR3 length is 15 residues. Germline V gives CDR1 MDHEN, CDR2 SYDVKM. Trimming pared 5 bases from V and 8 bases from J, leaving 21 bases between. DNA for the CDR3: TGTGCCAGCAGTCTCCCCCAAGGGAGGGCTGAAGGCTACACCTTC. The encoded protein is CASSLPQGRAEGYTF.

This clonotype has at least ten counts. The J gene is TRBJ2-5, the V gene TRBV7-2, with 7 bases identical to TRBD1. Germline CDR1 is SGHTA and CDR2 is FQGNSA. V dropped 5 bases and J dropped 5; count of bases not matched to a gene: 11. The CDR3 is made up of 15 amino acids. As DNA, the CDR3 is TGTGCCAGCAGCGCCGGACAGGCAGGTGCGGAGACCCAGTACTTC. Translating it yields CASSAGQAGAETQYF.

V usage is TRBV29-1 and J usage is TRBJ1-2, with TRBD1 matching 7 bases. The J segment lost 10 bases and the V segment lost 7 bases, leaving 9 bases of the junction unmatched. This CDR3 has 11 amino acids. Germline V lookup: CDR1 SQVTM, CDR2 ANQGSEA. Here the CDR3 reads CSAGTVSDYTF. Here the CDR3 DNA reads TGCAGCGCTGGGACAGTCTCGGACTACACCTTC.

This clonotype was picked up many times. This rearrangement joins TRBV11-2 to TRBJ2-3, with a possible D match to TRBD2 (6 bases). Trimming shortened V by 1 base and J by 6 bases, and 14 bases separated the two germline ends. The CDR3 extends over 15 amino acids. Per germline, CDR1 SGHAT and CDR2 FQNNGV. The CDR3 here is CASSLGWGVGDTQYF. The CDR3 nucleotides are TGTGCCAGCAGCTTAGGGTGGGGGGTCGGCGATACGCAGTATTTT.

This clonotype appeared a few times. The chain recombines TRBV3-1 with TRBJ2-2; 8 bases align to TRBD2. Losses at the gene ends were 0 bases for V and 5 bases for J; bases not matched to a gene: 5. The CDR3 runs 16 residues. The germline gives CDR1 LGHDT, CDR2 YNNKEL (reference sequence). Here the CDR3 reads CASSQDLSGKTGELFF. The CDR3 DNA follows: TGTGCCAGCAGCCAAGACCTTAGCGGGAAAACCGGGGAGCTGTTTTTT. Variable domain in full (rest from reference TRBV3-1 and TRBJ2-2): DTAVSQTPKYLVTQMGNDKSIKCEQNLGHDTMYWYKQDSKKFLKIMFSYNNKELIINETVPNRFSPKSPDKAHLNLHINSLELGDSAVYFCASSQDLSGKTGELFFGEGSRLTVL.

Of note for this clonotype: A single base separates this from a much larger clone, so it may be a read error. V and J are TRBV20-1 and TRBJ2-1; D ambiguous. This CDR3 is built from 15 residues. CDR1 is DFQATT, CDR2 SNEGSKA, per germline (reference sequence). The CDR3 here is CSAAPMSSSYNGQFF. In DNA form, the CDR3 reads TGCAGTGCTGCCCCTATGAGTAGCTCCTACAATGGGCAGTTCTTC.

This clonotype was detected ten times or more. The chain has TRBV24-1 and TRBJ2-6, with TRBD1 matching over 7 bases. Per the germline V gene, CDR1 is KGHDR and CDR2 is SFDVKD. The CDR3 extends over 17 amino acids. V dropped 3 bases and J dropped 1; count of bases not matched to a gene: 5. In DNA form, the CDR3 reads TGTGCCACCAGTGATGGGACAGTAGCGTCTGGGGCCAACGTCCTGACTTTC. As protein: CATSDGTVASGANVLTF.

This clonotype was observed at least ten times. V and J are TRBV11-2 and TRBJ1-1; D is unresolved. The V end lost 3 bases, the J end lost 5 bases, and 19 bases lay between the germline ends. CDR3 length: 16 residues. Germline V gene data show CDR1 as SGHAT and CDR2 as FQNNGV. CDR3 in amino acids: CASSFNGGGRRTEAFF. Here the CDR3 DNA reads TGTGCCAGCAGCTTTAACGGTGGCGGGAGACGGACTGAAGCTTTCTTT. The whole variable domain, remainder taken from reference TRBV11-2 and TRBJ1-1, is EAGVAQSPRYKIIEKRQSVAFWCNPISGHATLYWYQQILGQGPKLLIQFQNNGVVDDSQLPKDRFSAERLKGVDSTLKIQPAKLEDSAVYLCASSFNGGGRRTEAFFGQGTRLTVV.

The rearrangement joins TRBV20-1 to TRBJ2-7; D perhaps matches TRBD2 (5 bases). The V and J ends lost 3 bases and 2 bases respectively, with 8 bases between them. The germline gives CDR1 DFQATT, CDR2 SNEGSKA (reference sequence). The CDR3 is 12 amino acids. The CDR3 reads CSARGATYEQYF. The CDR3 bases are TGCAGTGCTAGGGGAGCGACCTACGAGCAGTACTTC.

This clonotype was detected ten times or more. The chain couples TRBV7-2 to TRBJ2-7; the match to TRBD2 covers 10 bases. With 3 bases clipped from V and 3 bases from J, the junction kept 5 bases outside the gene matches. The CDR3 consists of 15 residues. Germline CDR1 reads SGHTA; CDR2 reads FQGNSA. In DNA form, the CDR3 reads TGTGCCAGCAGCTTCAGCGGGACTAGCGTCTACGAGCAGTACTTC. Residues: CASSFSGTSVYEQYF.

This clonotype was recorded many times. CDR3 bases: TGCGCCAGCAGCCAGCCGACTAGCTTAAAATACAATGAGCAGTTCTTC. Translated, it gives CASSQPTSLKYNEQFF. The chain couples TRBV4-1 to TRBJ2-1, with TRBD2 matching over 7 bases. Germline lookup yields CDR1 MGHRA and CDR2 YSYEKL. The CDR3 spans 16 residues. J lost 4 bases, V lost 3 bases, and 9 bases had no gene match.

This clonotype has at least ten counts. The chain joins TRBV28 to TRBJ2-5; D tentatively fits TRBD1 or TRBD2 (6 bases each). Between the trimmed V and J ends, which lost 7 bases and 5 bases, there was a span of 17 bases. This CDR3 contains 14 residues. The germline gives CDR1 MDHEN, CDR2 SYDVKM. CDR3 in DNA: TGTGCCAGCAACAACGGGGGCAGTCTGGAGACCCAGTACTTC. The encoded protein is CASNNGGSLETQYF.

This clonotype was counted at least ten times. The chain joins TRBV19 to TRBJ2-5, with D perhaps assigned TRBD1 or TRBD2 (5 bases each). Trimming removed 3 bases at V and 5 bases at J, with 13 bases between. CDR1 is LNHDA and CDR2 is SQIVND in the germline V gene (reference sequence). CDR3 length: 14 amino acids. The CDR3 here is CASSMRGWRETQYF. The DNA of the CDR3 is TGTGCCAGTAGTATGAGGGGTTGGCGGGAGACCCAGTACTTC.

This clonotype was observed a handful of times. The chain employs TRBV19 and TRBJ1-6, with 8 nucleotides matching TRBD1. In germline, CDR1 is LNHDA, CDR2 SQIVND (reference sequence). This CDR3 spans 16 amino acids. The trim removed 8 bases at V and 6 bases at J, leaving 12 bases unmatched. CDR3 sequence: CASDTGGTIGNSPLHF. CDR3 in DNA: TGTGCCAGTGACACAGGGGGTACGATTGGTAATTCACCCCTCCACTTT.

This clonotype occurred a few times. The junction differs from germline at one of its ends, possibly a read error. This chain uses TRBV27 with TRBJ1-6, with D hard to call. The CDR3 loop spans 17 amino acids. From germline, CDR1 is MNHEY and CDR2 SMNVEV (reference sequence). The CDR3, as DNA: TGTGCCAGCAGTTTATCAGCCGGGGAGTCCTTTAATTCACCCCTCCACTTT. The encoded protein is CASSLSAGESFNSPLHF.

This clonotype appeared many times. This chain joins TRBV7-8 and TRBJ2-7; 8 bases map to TRBD2. The CDR3 extends over 13 amino acids. The germline V gene has CDR1 SGHVS and CDR2 FQNEAQ. V shed 4 bases and J 11 bases; nucleotides not matched to a gene: 10. In DNA, the CDR3 is TGTGCCAGCAGCTCCCAGGCACTAGCGGCTAAGTACTTC. Amino acid sequence: CASSSQALAAKYF.

The sample holds a few counts of this clonotype. This chain joins TRBV5-1 and TRBJ1-1; tentative D call: TRBD1 (5 bases). This CDR3 has 14 residues. The germline V gene has CDR1 SGHRS and CDR2 YFSETQ. V lost 4 bases and J lost 4, with 14 bases in between. The CDR3 loop is CASSITSGGTEAFF. The DNA for the CDR3 is TGCGCCAGCAGCATTACCTCGGGGGGCACTGAAGCTTTCTTT.

This clonotype came up a few times. The V call is TRBV9, the J call TRBJ2-1, with D perhaps TRBD1 (6 bases). CDR3 length: 15 amino acids. V lost 0 bases and J lost 7, with 14 bases in between. From germline, CDR1 is SGDLS and CDR2 YYNGEE. CDR3 residues: CASSVAPGHVNEQFF. CDR3 nucleotide sequence: TGTGCCAGCAGCGTAGCCCCGGGACACGTAAATGAGCAGTTCTTC.

This clonotype was observed at least ten times. This chain joins TRBV5-1 and TRBJ2-3, with 12 bases lining up with TRBD2. The CDR3 is 17 residues long. Per germline, CDR1 SGHRS and CDR2 YFSETQ. V lost 0 bases to trimming and J lost 0 bases; unmatched junction nucleotides: 2. CDR3 amino acids: CASSLGLAGASTDTQYF. DNA for the CDR3: TGCGCCAGCAGCTTGGGACTAGCGGGGGCAAGCACAGATACGCAGTATTTT.

The chain has TRBV4-2 and TRBJ1-3; a weak D match, TRBD1 (5 bases). The CDR3 covers 17 residues. CDR1 is LGHNA and CDR2 is YNFKEQ in the germline V gene. V was pared by 1 base and J by 4 bases, with 17 bases between. The CDR3 reads CASSQVTRGKIGNTIYF. The DNA of the CDR3 is TGTGCCAGCAGCCAAGTCACTAGGGGCAAAATCGGAAACACCATATATTTT.

This clonotype was seen more than once but under ten times. The gene calls are TRBV7-9 and TRBJ2-4, with TRBD2 matching 7 bases. Germline-derived CDR1 and CDR2 are SEHNR and FQNEAQ (reference sequence). CDR3 size: 14 residues. Trimming took 2 bases from V and 8 from J; bases not matched to a gene: 6. CDR3 DNA sequence: TGTGCCAGCAGCTTATCCGTGGGGGGGGACATTCAGTACTTC. Its translation is CASSLSVGGDIQYF.

V usage is TRBV20-1 and J usage is TRBJ2-5, with 7 bases fitting TRBD1. CDR1 and CDR2 from the germline V gene are DFQATT and SNEGSKA (reference sequence). V lost 0 bases to trimming and J lost 5 bases; unmatched junction nucleotides: 24. The CDR3 runs 20 residues. This CDR3 is CSARDSTVRGLKRSGETQYF. CDR3 DNA sequence: TGCAGTGCTAGAGATTCCACGGTTAGGGGGCTCAAGCGCTCGGGGGAGACCCAGTACTTC.

In its sample, this clonotype was seen a few times. The J gene is TRBJ1-4, the V gene TRBV20-1; D possibly corresponds to TRBD1 (6 bases). CDR1 is DFQATT and CDR2 is SNEGSKA in the germline V gene (reference sequence). The germline V and J ends were trimmed by 3 bases and 3 bases, with 14 bases remaining between them. CDR3 length equals 15 residues. CDR3 nucleotide sequence: TGCAGTGCTAGCGCCTACAGGGAATCTAATGAAAAACTGTTTTTT. Its translation is CSASAYRESNEKLFF.

This clonotype occurred many times. The chain employs TRBV6-1 and TRBJ2-3; D is tentatively TRBD1 or TRBD2 (6 bases each). The germline CDR1 and CDR2 sequences are MNHNS and SASEGT. Trimming pared 2 bases from V and 0 bases from J, leaving 15 bases between. The CDR3 covers 17 residues. The CDR3 DNA follows: TGTGCCAGCAGTGAATTGGGGGGCACCCGAAGCACAGATACGCAGTATTTT. Its protein is CASSELGGTRSTDTQYF.